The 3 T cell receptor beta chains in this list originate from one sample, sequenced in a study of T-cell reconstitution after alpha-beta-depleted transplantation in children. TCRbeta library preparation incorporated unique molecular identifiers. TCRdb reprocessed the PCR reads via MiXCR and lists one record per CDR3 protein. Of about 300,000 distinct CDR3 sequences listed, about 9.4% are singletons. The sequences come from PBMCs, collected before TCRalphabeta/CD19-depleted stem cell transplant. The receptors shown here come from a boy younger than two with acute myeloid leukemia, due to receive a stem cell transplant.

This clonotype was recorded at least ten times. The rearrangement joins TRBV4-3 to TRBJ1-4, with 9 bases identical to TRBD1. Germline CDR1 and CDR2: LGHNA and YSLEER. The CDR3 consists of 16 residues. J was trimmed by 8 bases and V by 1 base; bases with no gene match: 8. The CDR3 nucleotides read TGCGCCAGCAGCCAAGGACGGAACAGGGGGCACGAAAAACTGTTTTTT. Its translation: CASSQGRNRGHEKLFF.

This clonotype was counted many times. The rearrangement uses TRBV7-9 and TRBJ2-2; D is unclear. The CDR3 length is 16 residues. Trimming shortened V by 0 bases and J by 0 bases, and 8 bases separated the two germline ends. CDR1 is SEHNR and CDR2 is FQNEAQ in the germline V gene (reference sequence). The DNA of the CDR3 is TGTGCCAGCAGCTTAGCGGTGTCTACGAACACCGGGGAGCTGTTTTTT. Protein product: CASSLAVSTNTGELFF.

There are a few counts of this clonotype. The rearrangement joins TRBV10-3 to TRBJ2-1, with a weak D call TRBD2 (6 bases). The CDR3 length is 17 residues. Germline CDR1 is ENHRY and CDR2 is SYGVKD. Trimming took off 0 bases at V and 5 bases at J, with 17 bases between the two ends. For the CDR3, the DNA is TGTGCCATCAGTGAGTCGACGGGGCTAGCGACCGACAATGAGCAGTTCTTC. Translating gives CAISESTGLATDNEQFF.